This T cell receptor (beta chain) was captured by sequencing in a study of blood T cell dynamics during melanoma immunotherapy. The overall study: First-line therapy was either pembrolizumab or nivolumab with ipilimumab for metastatic melanoma.

Per germline, CDR1 SGHAT and CDR2 FQNNGV. V lost 3 bases and J lost 3, with 11 bases in between. This CDR3 has 15 residues. Time point here: pre-treatment baseline. Sequencing was performed with immunoSEQ multiplex PCR; in TCRdb, only in-frame clones are kept and a portion is missing. This repertoire shows 7,000 or so clones, 80% found once; its top ten account for about 30%. This chain connects TRBV11-2 to TRBJ2-2, with D possibly matching TRBD1 (7 bases). The sequence came from a human donor with melanoma. Sequenced here: blood, sampled from a patient treated with checkpoint blockade. CDR3 coding DNA: TGTGCCAGCAGCTTCAGGGGGGCCGACACCGGGGAGCTGTTTTTT. Amino acid sequence: CASSFRGADTGELFF.